The 17 T cell receptor beta chains given below trace back to one sample, sequenced in a study of T cells in Graves' hyperthyroidism and ophthalmopathy (dated by TCRdb to about 2019). Receptor amplification or capture employed multiplex PCR. The reads were generated on an Illumina HiSeq 2000. The TCR beta CDR3 regions were amplified from RNA transcripts. A first-round RT-PCR of the TCR CDR3 used the HTBI primer set with the Qiagen OneStep RT-PCR kit. The public reads were reprocessed in TCRdb via fastp at Q25 and MiXCR, keeping in-frame beta chains. CDR3 protein sequences are deduplicated, and each keeps its most common genes and DNA. In this sample the table shows approximately 560,000 distinct CDR3 sequences, around 42% of which occur a single time. The ten largest account for just over 8% of the sample. The sample comprised peripheral blood or thyroid tissue (not recorded which). These receptor sequences come from a woman under 30 with Graves' hyperthyroidism. Donor details come from another sample of the same person, matched by shared clones.

As regards this clonotype: A read error is possible here, since a much larger clone lies one base away. This sequence joins TRBV10-3 and TRBJ1-3; D is unresolved. This CDR3 region has 15 residues. Germline CDR1 and CDR2: ENHRY and SYGVKD. The V end lost 6 bases, the J end lost 6 bases, and 18 bases lay between the germline ends. This chain's CDR3 is CAIRSARREENTIYF. The CDR3 DNA is TGTGCCATCAGAAGTGCACGGCGGGAGGAAAACACCATATATTTT.

There are many counts of this clonotype. This chain joins TRBV2 and TRBJ1-5; weak D call: TRBD1 (6 bases). The CDR3 covers 13 residues. V lost 4 bases, J lost 8 bases, and 12 bases lay in between. Per germline, CDR1 SNHLY and CDR2 FYNNEI. CDR3 residues: CASSGGAGKPQHF. In nucleotides, the CDR3 is TGTGCCAGCAGTGGGGGGGCCGGTAAGCCCCAGCATTTT.

The table lists this clonotype with a few counts. The rearrangement joins TRBV20-1 to TRBJ2-7; 9 nucleotides align to TRBD2. There are 13 residues in the CDR3. Germline values: CDR1 DFQATT, CDR2 SNEGSKA (reference sequence). The trim removed 4 bases at V and 3 bases at J, leaving 4 bases unmatched. The CDR3 region has the DNA TGCAGTGCTAAACTTAGCGGGAGCTACGAGCAGTACTTC. Translated, it gives CSAKLSGSYEQYF.

This clonotype was observed a handful of times. The conserved final phenylalanine or tryptophan is absent from the CDR3, which likely points to a read error. Because the CDR3's place on the DNA is in doubt, the DNA is left out and the CDR3 is given as listed by TCRdb. The chain links TRBV7-2 to TRBJ1-4. Germline V gene sequence: CDR1 SGHTA, CDR2 FQGNSA. The CDR3 length equals 8 residues, ends included. The CDR3 here is CASSRAWG.

The CDR3 here is CASSLRGARSYEQYF. The CDR3 DNA is TGTGCCAGCAGTTTACGAGGAGCCAGGTCCTACGAGCAGTACTTC. The chain recombines TRBV12-3 or TRBV12-4 with TRBJ2-7; no clear D. The CDR3 is 15 residues long. V shed 2 bases and J shed 1 base, with 12 bases lying between them.

This clonotype was counted at least ten times. The chain links TRBV7-8 to TRBJ2-7; 7 positions match TRBD2. Germline CDR1 reads SGHVS; CDR2 reads FQNEAQ. The V segment lost 1 base and the J segment 4 bases; nucleotides outside the gene matches: 16. The length of the CDR3 is 18 residues. CDR3 sequence reads: CASSLVVDGGGPAYEQYF. CDR3 in DNA: TGTGCCAGCAGCTTAGTTGTTGACGGGGGAGGGCCCGCGTACGAGCAGTACTTC.

J is TRBJ2-5 and V is TRBV7-6; a possible D gene is TRBD1 (6 bases). There are 13 residues in the CDR3. CDR1 is SGHVS and CDR2 is FNYEAQ in the germline V gene. Trimming shortened V by 7 bases and J by 2 bases, and 11 bases separated the two germline ends. Here the CDR3 reads CASTRQEQETQYF. The CDR3 DNA reads TGTGCCAGCACCAGACAGGAGCAAGAGACCCAGTACTTC. The full variable domain, in which reference TRBV7-6 and TRBJ2-5 provide the parts outside the CDR3, is GAGVSQSPRYKVTKRGQDVALRCDPISGHVSLYWYRQALGQGPEFLTYFNYEAQQDKSGLPNDRFSAERPEGSISTLTIQRTEQRDSAMYRCASTRQEQETQYFGPGTRLLVL.

As concerns this clonotype: Since a much larger clone is just one base distant, this may be a read error. The chain recombines TRBV29-1 with TRBJ1-2; 7 nucleotides match TRBD1. From germline, CDR1 is SQVTM and CDR2 ANQGSEA. CDR3 length equals 12 residues. The CDR3 DNA reads as TGCAGCGCCTCACAGGGGATCTATGGCTACCCCTTC. Translation gives CSASQGIYGYPF.

J is TRBJ1-3 and V is TRBV7-9; possibly TRBD1 for D (5 bases). Trimming took off 3 bases at V and 9 bases at J, with 9 bases between the two ends. Germline-derived CDR1 and CDR2 are SEHNR and FQNEAQ (reference sequence). The CDR3 has 12 amino acids. CDR3 amino acids: CASSFYGGTIYF. CDR3 nucleotide sequence: TGTGCCAGCAGCTTTTACGGGGGCACCATATATTTT.

A remark on this clonotype: Since a much larger clone is just one base distant, this may be a read error. The V and J genes are TRBV25-1 and TRBJ1-5; D gene ambiguous. The CDR3 covers 14 residues. Germline CDR1 is MGHDK and CDR2 is SYGVNS. DNA of the CDR3: TGTGCCAGCAGTGTGGATGCGGGGAATCAGCTCCAGCATTTT. It is translated as CASSVDAGNQLQHF.

This clonotype has a count of ten or more. In DNA, the CDR3 is TGTGCCACCAGTGACTCGTTGCGGCCGGATGGCTACACCTTC. The encoded protein is CATSDSLRPDGYTF. The V call is TRBV24-1, the J call TRBJ1-2, with D hard to call. Germline V CDR1 and CDR2: KGHDR, SFDVKD. This CDR3 comprises 14 residues. Trimming stripped 4 bases from V and 6 bases from J, with 14 bases between.

This clonotype occurred many times. The chain uses TRBV9 and TRBJ1-5; D gene ambiguous. V lost 0 bases and J lost 0, with 7 bases in between. This CDR3 is 15 amino acids long. Looked up from germline, CDR1 is SGDLS and CDR2 is YYNGEE. CDR3 DNA sequence: TGTGCCAGCAGCGTAGGGGGAAATAGCAATCAGCCCCAGCATTTT. Residues: CASSVGGNSNQPQHF.

J is TRBJ2-7 and V is TRBV20-1, with D perhaps TRBD2 (6 bases). V lost 2 bases to trimming and J lost 6 bases, with 11 bases between them. Looked up from germline, CDR1 is DFQATT and CDR2 is SNEGSKA (reference sequence). This CDR3 has 12 amino acids. This CDR3 is CSARRGTGEQYF. In DNA form, the CDR3 reads TGCAGTGCTAGACGGGGGACGGGCGAGCAGTACTTC.

To note about this clonotype: This may stem from a read error, because a much larger clone lies one nucleotide away. The chain joins TRBV7-2 to TRBJ1-1; D gene uncertain. The CDR3 covers 13 residues. The germline CDR1 and CDR2 sequences are SGHTA and FQGNSA. CDR3 sequence: CASSLGLQTVAFF. Here the CDR3 DNA reads TGTGCCAGCAGCTTAGGCTTGCAAACTGTAGCTTTCTTT.

In regard to this clonotype: The conserved phenylalanine or tryptophan is not found at the CDR3 terminus, so this likely reflects a read error. No DNA is shown, since the ends of the CDR3 on it are uncertain; the CDR3 is the one TCRdb lists. J is TRBJ2-5 and V is TRBV20-1; the DNA was not used to check the table's D call, TRBD2. Germline CDR1 DFQATT, CDR2 SNEGSKA (reference sequence). Including both end residues, the CDR3 is 8 amino acids long. The CDR3 reads CSAHPPAG.

This clonotype has ten or more counts. V usage is TRBV2 and J usage is TRBJ2-2; D gene unclear. V shed 8 bases and J shed 2 bases, with 12 bases lying between them. This CDR3 is built from 14 residues. Per the germline V gene, CDR1 is SNHLY and CDR2 is FYNNEI. The CDR3, as DNA: TGTGCCAGCGGGTTACAAGCCAACACCGGGGAGCTGTTTTTT. This translates into CASGLQANTGELFF.

The genes are TRBV7-9 and TRBJ2-7; weak D call: TRBD1 (6 bases). Germline V gene data show CDR1 as SEHNR and CDR2 as FQNEAQ (reference sequence). CDR3 length equals 14 residues. Deletions cut 4 bases from V and 5 bases from J, with 15 bases between. The CDR3 loop is CASSSPRGVDEQYF. CDR3 nucleotides: TGTGCCAGCAGCTCCCCCAGGGGTGTGGACGAGCAGTACTTC.